This entry is about one T cell receptor (beta chain). The data originate from a study of cytomegalovirus exposure and HLA in healthy donors. A multiplex PCR was run with 60 Vbeta primers and 13 Jbeta primers. In the authors' methods: A later analysis counted 65 million to 95 million unique TCR beta chains, some 12 million shared. Clones were sequenced by immunoSEQ multiplex PCR, and TCRdb holds only the in-frame ones, with some missing. V and J calls and clone size are copied from that table; D and trimming were computed from the DNA. The table records about 160,000 clones, roughly 77% of them present only once. Specimen: PBMCs. This TCR was sampled from a man aged 30 to 39 in good health and CMV-seropositive.

CDR3 bases: TGTGCCAGCAGTGTAGGACTCAGCGCTAATTCACCCCTCCACTTT. The encoded protein is CASSVGLSANSPLHF. This sequence joins TRBV2 and TRBJ1-6; D gene ambiguous. V lost 4 bases and J lost 6, with 13 bases in between. Germline assignment: CDR1 SNHLY and CDR2 FYNNEI. The CDR3 has 15 residues.